These T cell receptor beta chains were read from a single sample in a study of response to subunit inactivated influenza vaccine. TCRdb used MiXCR to reprocess the RT-PCR reads, holding one entry per CDR3 protein. The sample carries more than 600,000 distinct CDR3 sequences, less than 20% recorded once. The source material was PBMCs from blood, sampled less than 6 days after vaccination. These receptors all stem from a man aged 45-65 years who received an inactivated influenza vaccine. The CDR3 runs from the conserved cysteine through the conserved F or W. The D gene is left open where the match is weak. Size is stated for part of the rows, as once, few or many counts, or as a class when the clone is expanded.

j_gene,abundance,v_gene,d_gene,CDR3nt,CDR3aa
TRBJ2-4,few,TRBV7-8,TRBD2,TGTGCCAGCAGCTTAGCTAGCGGGATCTTCGAGGCCAAAAACATTCAGTACTTC,CASSLASGIFEAKNIQYF
TRBJ1-3,-,TRBV5-1,-,TGCGCCAGTAGTAAGACAGGCCCCTCTGGAAACACCATATATTTT,CASSKTGPSGNTIYF
TRBJ2-3,few,TRBV5-1,TRBD1,TGCGCCAGCAGCTCGACAGGGGGCTTAACAGATACGCAGTATTTT,CASSSTGGLTDTQYF
TRBJ2-1,many,TRBV12-3/TRBV12-4,-,TGTGCCAGCCACTACACAGGCCCTCCGTCCTACAATGAGCAGTTCTTC,CASHYTGPPSYNEQFF
TRBJ2-1,many,TRBV9,-,TGTGCCAGCAGCGTCTCAGGCTCCTACAATGAGCAGTTCTTC,CASSVSGSYNEQFF
TRBJ2-5,few,TRBV29-1,-,TGCAGCGCAGGGGGGCATAAGGGGGAGACCCAGTACTTC,CSAGGHKGETQYF
TRBJ2-1,-,TRBV29-1,-,TGCAGCTTTATAGGGGGGGGCAGCTCCTACAATGAGCAGTTCTTC,CSFIGGGSSYNEQFF
TRBJ1-2,-,TRBV29-1,TRBD1,TGCAGCGCAACGAGACAGGGGCTAAACTATGGCTACACCTTC,CSATRQGLNYGYTF
TRBJ2-3,-,TRBV5-1,-,TGCGCCAGCAGCTTGGCCTCCTTGACAGATACGCAGTATTTT,CASSLASLTDTQYF
TRBJ2-6,few,TRBV9,-,TGTGCCAGCAGCGTAAAAGGGTCCGGGGCCAACGTCCTGACTTTC,CASSVKGSGANVLTF
TRBJ2-5,few,TRBV5-1,-,TGCGCCAGCAGCCCAGGTAGTCTAGTGGGAGAGACCCAGTACTTC,CASSPGSLVGETQYF
TRBJ1-5,few,TRBV6-2/TRBV6-3,-,TGTGCCAGCAGTCGGATAGGGGGTCAGATATATCAGCCCCAGCATTTT,CASSRIGGQIYQPQHF
TRBJ2-3,many,TRBV29-1,TRBD2,TGCAGCGTTGAAGGTTCTAGCGGGAGGTTGGATACGCAGTATTTT,CSVEGSSGRLDTQYF
TRBJ1-1,-,TRBV29-1,-,TGCAGCGTTGCCGACCTGGGGGGTGGAGAAGCTTTCTTT,CSVADLGGGEAFF
TRBJ1-6,-,TRBV5-1,TRBD1,TGCGCCAGCAGCTCCGGGACAGTATTTTCACCCCTCCACTTT,CASSSGTVFSPLHF
TRBJ2-7,-,TRBV6-2/TRBV6-3,-,TGTGCCAGCAGTAAATCCAGGGTCGAGCAGTACTTC,CASSKSRVEQYF
TRBJ1-5,-,TRBV20-1,-,TGCAGTGCTAGAAAGACGGTGAATCAGCCCCAGCATTTT,CSARKTVNQPQHF
TRBJ2-3,-,TRBV29-1,TRBD1,TGCAGCGTTGGACAGGGGCCGGATACGCAGTATTTT,CSVGQGPDTQYF
TRBJ2-1,few,TRBV7-2,TRBD2,TGTGCCAGCAGCCAGGGACTAGCGGGAAGATATGAGCAGTTCTTC,CASSQGLAGRYEQFF
TRBJ2-2,-,TRBV12-3/TRBV12-4,-,TGTGCCAGCAGTTTAAGCAGGGGGGCCGGGGAGCTGTTTTTT,CASSLSRGAGELFF
TRBJ2-5,-,TRBV5-4,TRBD1,TGTGCCAGCAGCGGGACAGGGCACGGGGAGACCCAGTACTTC,CASSGTGHGETQYF
TRBJ2-1,-,TRBV18,TRBD2,TGTGCCAGCTCCCTAATTGGACGGGAGGGATACAATGAGCAGTTCTTC,CASSLIGREGYNEQFF
TRBJ1-1,many,TRBV7-9,TRBD1,TGTGCCAGCAGCTGGGGACAGGGTGCCACTGAAGCTTTCTTT,CASSWGQGATEAFF
TRBJ1-1,many,TRBV6-1,TRBD1,TGTGCCAGCAAAATGGACAGGCGGGTAAACACTGAAGCTTTCTTT,CASKMDRRVNTEAFF
TRBJ2-7,few,TRBV29-1,TRBD2,TGCAGCGTTGAAAGGGCTCTGGCTAGCGGGAGAGAGTACGAGCAGTACTTC,CSVERALASGREYEQYF
TRBJ2-3,many,TRBV7-6,-,TGTGCCAGCAGCTCTGCCGGCACAGATACGCAGTATTTT,CASSSAGTDTQYF
TRBJ2-6,-,TRBV7-8,-,TGTGCCAGCCGTGAATCTCGGAGCTCTGGGGCCAACGTCCTGACTTTC,CASRESRSSGANVLTF
TRBJ2-5,-,TRBV5-1,-,TGCGCCAGCAGCTTGGAACCAACAGGGTCAGGGGAGACCCAGTACTTC,CASSLEPTGSGETQYF
TRBJ2-7,many,TRBV6-1,-,TGTGCCACCTTCGGGATCGGGTCCTACGAGCAGTACTTC,CATFGIGSYEQYF
TRBJ2-7,few,TRBV12-3/TRBV12-4,-,TGTGCCAGCAGTTTAACTAGAGTCTACGAGCAGTACTTC,CASSLTRVYEQYF